The 17 T cell receptor beta chains reported below all come from one sample, sequenced in a study of Graves' ophthalmopathy and Graves' hyperthyroidism. RNA served as the template for amplifying TCR beta CDR3 regions. Investigators did first-round RT-PCR with HTBI primers, then second-round multiplex PCR. TCRdb reanalysed the multiplex PCR reads using MiXCR and keeps one entry per CDR3 protein. The sample has approximately 640,000 distinct CDR3 sequences, about 40% seen once; the top ten hold about 3.3%. What was sequenced was peripheral blood. These receptors were taken from an adult man with Graves' ophthalmopathy.

This clonotype occurred many times. This chain uses TRBV12-3 or TRBV12-4 with TRBJ1-5; a possible D gene is TRBD1 (5 bases). Trimming took off 7 bases at V and 2 bases at J, with 15 bases between the two ends. The CDR3 runs 15 residues. The CDR3 loop is CASTQGVSGNQPQHF. DNA of the CDR3: TGTGCCAGCACCCAAGGGGTCTCTGGCAATCAGCCCCAGCATTTT.

The chain recombines TRBV4-3 with TRBJ2-5, with 9 bases identical to TRBD2. This CDR3 comprises 19 residues. Germline assignment: CDR1 LGHNA and CDR2 YSLEER. With 1 base clipped from V and 2 bases from J, the junction kept 14 bases outside the gene matches. The CDR3, as DNA: TGCGCCAGCAGCCAAGGCAATGGGCCGACTAGCGGAGCGCAAGAGACCCAGTACTTC. Translation gives CASSQGNGPTSGAQETQYF.

This clonotype was detected only a few times. The rearrangement links TRBV9 to TRBJ2-2, with D unclear. Trimming removed 3 bases at V and 3 bases at J, with 6 bases between. From germline, CDR1 is SGDLS and CDR2 YYNGEE. The CDR3 loop spans 13 amino acids. The CDR3: CASSGFDTGELFF. DNA for the CDR3: TGTGCCAGCAGCGGTTTTGACACCGGGGAGCTGTTTTTT.

The rearrangement links TRBV4-3 to TRBJ2-7; D is perhaps TRBD1 or TRBD2 (5 bases each). The V end lost 3 bases, the J end lost 0 bases, and 9 bases lay between the germline ends. This CDR3 is 14 amino acids long. The germline CDR1 and CDR2 sequences are LGHNA and YSLEER. The CDR3 DNA reads as TGCGCCAGCAGCCAGAGGGGCCTCTCCTACGAGCAGTACTTC. This sequence encodes CASSQRGLSYEQYF.

The J gene is TRBJ2-6, the V gene TRBV25-1; no clear D. Germline loops: CDR1 MGHDK, CDR2 SYGVNS. With 4 bases removed from V and 2 bases from J, the gap between germline ends came to 9 bases. This CDR3 is 15 amino acids long. CDR3 residues: CASSANRPGANVLTF. CDR3 in DNA: TGTGCCAGCAGTGCGAACAGACCTGGGGCCAACGTCCTGACTTTC.

The rearrangement uses TRBV9 and TRBJ1-4; D is ambiguous. Germline CDR1 and CDR2: SGDLS and YYNGEE. V lost 3 bases, J lost 0 bases, and 6 bases lay in between. The CDR3 sequence is 14 residues long. The CDR3 sequence: CASSASSTNEKLFF. DNA for the CDR3: TGTGCCAGCAGCGCGAGCTCAACTAATGAAAAACTGTTTTTT.

There are many counts of this clonotype. J is TRBJ1-2 and V is TRBV11-1, with D maybe TRBD1 (5 bases). This CDR3 contains 12 residues. Per germline, CDR1 SGHAT and CDR2 FQDESV (reference sequence). Trimming left V 5 bases short and J 8 bases short, with 12 bases between. CDR3 nucleotides: TGTGCCAGCAGCCCTACGGGGGACGGCTACACCTTC. Protein product: CASSPTGDGYTF.

This clonotype was recorded many times. The chain couples TRBV2 to TRBJ1-2, with 9 bases aligning to TRBD1. The CDR3 covers 16 residues. V trimming: 2 bases; J trimming: 6 bases; junction bases outside the gene matches: 10. Germline loops: CDR1 SNHLY, CDR2 FYNNEI. The CDR3 region has the DNA TGTGCCAGCAGTGAAAGGGGGACAGGGAGTCGGCATGGCTACACCTTC. Its protein is CASSERGTGSRHGYTF.

The V gene is TRBV5-1, the J gene TRBJ1-2; maybe TRBD1 (6 bases). CDR3 length equals 14 residues. Looked up from germline, CDR1 is SGHRS and CDR2 is YFSETQ. V gave up 4 bases and J gave up 7 bases, with 17 bases separating them. CDR3 loop: CASSLQGRGGGYTF. In DNA form, the CDR3 reads TGCGCCAGCAGCCTACAGGGACGAGGAGGTGGCTACACCTTC. Combining the CDR3 with reference TRBV5-1 and TRBJ1-2 gives the whole variable domain KAGVTQTPRYLIKTRGQQVTLSCSPISGHRSVSWYQQTPGQGLQFLFEYFSETQRNKGNFPGRFSGRQFSNSRSEMNVSTLELGDSALYLCASSLQGRGGGYTFGSGTRLTVV.

Turning to this clonotype: A much larger clone differs from this one at a single base, so this may be a read error. The chain joins TRBV7-9 to TRBJ1-6; D unresolved. Germline V lookup: CDR1 SEHNR, CDR2 FQNEAQ (reference sequence). The CDR3 loop spans 14 amino acids. V was shortened by 4 bases and J by 8 bases, with 12 bases between the two germline ends. The DNA for the CDR3 is TGTGCCAGCAGCTCAGGCATTGAGGATTCACCCCTCCACTTT. Protein: CASSSGIEDSPLHF.

The table lists this clonotype with many counts. The chain combines TRBV7-8 with TRBJ2-6, with TRBD2 as a possible D gene (6 bases). The germline V and J ends were trimmed by 5 bases and 8 bases, with 22 bases remaining between them. The CDR3 runs 17 residues. Germline V gives CDR1 SGHVS, CDR2 FQNEAQ. The CDR3 region has the DNA TGTGCCAGCAGCCCCAACCGTAGTCCCGGAGGGCCCAACGTCCTGACTTTC. This encodes CASSPNRSPGGPNVLTF. The full variable domain, completed using reference TRBV7-8 and TRBJ2-6, is GAGVSQSPRYKVAKRGQDVALRCDPISGHVSLFWYQQALGQGPEFLTYFQNEAQLDKSGLPSDRFFAERPEGSVSTLKIQRTQQEDSAVYLCASSPNRSPGGPNVLTFGAGSRLTVL.

At least ten counts were recorded for this clonotype. An end of the junction does not agree with germline; a read error may underlie this. The chain's CDR3 is CASSLSGYGYTF. The CDR3, as DNA: TGTGCCAGCAGCTTATCCGGCTATGGCTACACCTTC. The chain links TRBV5-1 to TRBJ1-2; no clear D gene. The CDR3 is 12 amino acids. Germline-derived CDR1 and CDR2 are SGHRS and YFSETQ.

The chain combines TRBV10-3 with TRBJ2-3, with D perhaps TRBD1 or TRBD2 (5 bases each). CDR1 ENHRY and CDR2 SYGVKD come from the germline V gene. The CDR3 is 14 amino acids. The germline V and J ends were trimmed by 3 bases and 0 bases, with 7 bases remaining between them. The CDR3, as DNA: TGTGCCATCAGTGACGGGGCTAGCACAGATACGCAGTATTTT. Residues: CAISDGASTDTQYF.

Details on this clonotype: At one end the junction does not follow the germline gene, possibly because of a read error. J is TRBJ2-7 and V is TRBV12-3 or TRBV12-4; 8 bases are a match to TRBD2. The CDR3 contains 16 residues. CDR3: CAGSPVGPRLAYEQYF. The CDR3 DNA reads as TGTGCCGGCAGCCCTGTCGGCCCACGACTAGCGTACGAGCAGTACTTC.

This clonotype was recorded many times. This chain uses TRBV19 with TRBJ1-1; perhaps TRBD1 as D (5 bases). The CDR3 spans 16 residues. The ends were cut back, 1 base at V and 0 bases at J, with 12 bases in the middle. Germline V lookup: CDR1 LNHDA, CDR2 SQIVND (reference sequence). The CDR3: CASSIGGIPMNTEAFF. CDR3 sequence (DNA): TGTGCCAGTAGTATAGGGGGGATTCCAATGAACACTGAAGCTTTCTTT.

This clonotype was picked up many times. This chain connects TRBV9 to TRBJ2-7; 8 bases line up with TRBD1. Germline CDR1 reads SGDLS; CDR2 reads YYNGEE. This CDR3 is built from 15 residues. The trim removed 0 bases at V and 2 bases at J, leaving 4 bases unmatched. The DNA for the CDR3 is TGTGCCAGCAGCGTAGAAGACAGGGGTCCCTACGAGCAGTACTTC. Translation gives CASSVEDRGPYEQYF.

The genes are TRBV10-2 and TRBJ2-1, with 8 bases fitting TRBD2. With 8 bases clipped from V and 6 bases from J, the junction kept 9 bases outside the gene matches. The germline CDR1 and CDR2 sequences are WSHSY and SAAADI. CDR3 length equals 14 residues. The CDR3 region has the DNA TGCGCCAGCTCGGGGGCGGGAGGCTCCAATGAGCAGTTCTTC. This gives the protein CASSGAGGSNEQFF.